This TCR beta chain was identified in a study of identical twins. Template switching added a universal primer binding site, and final cDNA carried unique molecular identifiers. TCRdb recomputed calls from the 5' RACE reads with MiXCR, one row per CDR3 protein. Of 750,000 to 950,000 distinct CDR3 sequences listed, around 12% are singletons. This clonotype was seen only a few times. The antigen remains undetermined. Study findings and constraints: Conclusions relied on cross-sectional statistical analysis, not following the same donors. Memory repertoires lacked the insertion deficit that abundant cord blood beta clonotypes showed.

These data were also filed under a second study, of yellow fever vaccine responses in identical twins.

Source material: PBMCs. This TCR derives from a young woman in good health.

CDR3 DNA sequence: TGCAGCCCTGCGGGGCCCAATTCACCCCTCCACTTT. Amino acid sequence: CSPAGPNSPLHF. This chain joins TRBV20-1 and TRBJ1-6; possibly TRBD1 for D (5 bases). The CDR3 is made up of 12 amino acids. Germline V lookup: CDR1 DFQATT, CDR2 SNEGSKA (reference sequence).